This is a list of T cell receptor beta chains from one sample in a study of blood T cell repertoires in COVID-19. Sequenced by immunoSEQ multiplex PCR; TCRdb stores in-frame clones only, minus some. The table lists over 350,000 clones, around 89% of them singletons. Sequencing was performed on peripheral blood. The receptors here all came from a woman under 40 with acute or convalescent COVID-19. Both conserved end residues are part of each CDR3. D genes are given only for firm matches. Clone sizes are given selectively: once, few, many, or a class where the clone is expanded.

cdr3_aa: CASSGPRTGPRPQHF
cdr3_nt: TGTGCCAGCAGCGGCCCCAGGACAGGGCCTCGGCCCCAGCATTTT
v_call: TRBV7-2
clone_size: NA
d_call: TRBD1
j_call: TRBJ1-5

cdr3_aa: CAKTGSHEQYF
cdr3_nt: TGTGCCAAAACAGGGTCCCACGAGCAGTACTTC
v_call: TRBV19
clone_size: NA
d_call: NA
j_call: TRBJ2-7

cdr3_aa: CASSLVGGAHNEQFF
cdr3_nt: TGTGCCAGCAGCTTAGTCGGGGGGGCTCACAATGAGCAGTTCTTC
v_call: TRBV7-2
clone_size: once
d_call: TRBD2
j_call: TRBJ2-1

cdr3_aa: CASGGAGGLTSTDTQYF
cdr3_nt: TGTGCCAGCGGTGGGGCGGGGGGCCTTACTAGCACAGATACGCAGTATTTT
v_call: TRBV13
clone_size: NA
d_call: TRBD2
j_call: TRBJ2-3

cdr3_aa: CATSSGNRANEKLFF
cdr3_nt: TGTGCCACCAGCAGCGGCAATCGGGCTAATGAAAAACTGTTTTTT
v_call: TRBV15
clone_size: NA
d_call: NA
j_call: TRBJ1-4

cdr3_aa: CASSQTYRDREDQPQHF
cdr3_nt: TGTGCCAGCAGCCAGACCTACCGGGACAGGGAAGATCAGCCCCAGCATTTT
v_call: TRBV14
clone_size: NA
d_call: TRBD1
j_call: TRBJ1-5

cdr3_aa: CASSQQAGGPYTGELFF
cdr3_nt: TGCGCCAGCAGCCAGCAAGCGGGGGGGCCGTACACCGGGGAGCTGTTTTTT
v_call: TRBV4-1
clone_size: NA
d_call: TRBD2
j_call: TRBJ2-2

cdr3_aa: CASSLSSPGLPSYEQYF
cdr3_nt: TGTGCCAGCAGTTTATCGTCCCCAGGCCTCCCTTCCTACGAGCAGTACTTC
v_call: TRBV27
clone_size: NA
d_call: NA
j_call: TRBJ2-7

cdr3_aa: CASSDTPGGSNYGYTF
cdr3_nt: TGCGCCAGCAGCGATACTCCAGGGGGCTCTAACTATGGCTACACCTTC
v_call: TRBV5-1
clone_size: NA
d_call: TRBD1
j_call: TRBJ1-2

cdr3_aa: CASSFDRGDEQFF
cdr3_nt: TGTGCCAGCAGCTTTGACAGGGGGGATGAGCAGTTCTTC
v_call: TRBV7-3
clone_size: NA
d_call: TRBD1
j_call: TRBJ2-1

cdr3_aa: CASSQRVTGSSSYEQYF
cdr3_nt: TGCGCCAGCAGCCAAAGGGTGACAGGGTCCAGCTCCTACGAGCAGTACTTC
v_call: TRBV4-1
clone_size: NA
d_call: TRBD1
j_call: TRBJ2-7

cdr3_aa: CASSFRVGANVLTF
cdr3_nt: TGTGCCAGCAGCTTCAGGGTGGGGGCCAACGTCCTGACTTTC
v_call: TRBV6-2/TRBV6-3
clone_size: NA
d_call: NA
j_call: TRBJ2-6

cdr3_aa: CASGLFLAGVTGELFF
cdr3_nt: TGTGCTAGTGGTTTGTTTCTAGCGGGAGTCACCGGGGAGCTGTTTTTT
v_call: TRBV12-5
clone_size: once
d_call: TRBD2
j_call: TRBJ2-2

cdr3_aa: CAWSKSGNYEQYF
cdr3_nt: TGTGCCTGGAGTAAATCAGGGAACTACGAGCAGTACTTC
v_call: TRBV30
clone_size: NA
d_call: NA
j_call: TRBJ2-7

cdr3_aa: CASSDRTSGSTDTQYF
cdr3_nt: TGTGCCAGCAGTGACAGGACTAGCGGGAGCACAGATACGCAGTATTTT
v_call: TRBV6-1
clone_size: once
d_call: TRBD2
j_call: TRBJ2-3

cdr3_aa: CASSLVVSGDETQYF
cdr3_nt: TGTGCCAGCAGCTTAGTCGTTAGCGGGGATGAGACCCAGTACTTC
v_call: TRBV11-2
clone_size: NA
d_call: TRBD2
j_call: TRBJ2-5

cdr3_aa: CATSRDLGNQPQHF
cdr3_nt: TGTGCCACCAGCAGAGACTTAGGCAATCAGCCCCAGCATTTT
v_call: TRBV15
clone_size: NA
d_call: NA
j_call: TRBJ1-5

cdr3_aa: CASSLGGRAGEQYF
cdr3_nt: TGTGCCAGCAGCTTGGGTGGCAGGGCTGGGGAGCAGTACTTC
v_call: TRBV5-4
clone_size: NA
d_call: NA
j_call: TRBJ2-7

cdr3_aa: CASSRGGQGDYEQYF
cdr3_nt: TGTGCCAGCAGCCGCGGAGGACAGGGAGATTACGAGCAGTACTTC
v_call: TRBV3-1/TRBV3-2
clone_size: NA
d_call: TRBD1
j_call: TRBJ2-7

cdr3_aa: CASRGRVEGREAKNIQYF
cdr3_nt: TGTGCCAGCAGAGGGCGGGTGGAGGGGAGGGAAGCCAAAAACATTCAGTACTTC
v_call: TRBV2
clone_size: NA
d_call: TRBD2
j_call: TRBJ2-4

cdr3_aa: CASSPQGAMSGELFF
cdr3_nt: TGTGCCAGCAGTCCCCAGGGGGCGATGTCCGGGGAGCTGTTTTTT
v_call: TRBV6-5
clone_size: NA
d_call: TRBD1
j_call: TRBJ2-2

cdr3_aa: CASSPKGETQYF
cdr3_nt: TGTGCCAGCAGTCCCAAGGGGGAGACCCAGTACTTC
v_call: TRBV2
clone_size: once
d_call: NA
j_call: TRBJ2-5

cdr3_aa: CASSLMGGRTDTQYF
cdr3_nt: TGTGCCAGCAGCTTAATGGGGGGACGCACAGATACGCAGTATTTT
v_call: TRBV7-3
clone_size: NA
d_call: NA
j_call: TRBJ2-3

cdr3_aa: CASSWGHQNTEAFF
cdr3_nt: TGTGCCAGCAGCTGGGGACACCAGAACACTGAAGCTTTCTTT
v_call: TRBV9
clone_size: NA
d_call: NA
j_call: TRBJ1-1

cdr3_aa: CSASRWDKRRNQPQHF
cdr3_nt: TGCAGTGCTAGTAGATGGGACAAACGCCGCAATCAGCCCCAGCATTTT
v_call: TRBV20-1
clone_size: NA
d_call: NA
j_call: TRBJ1-5

cdr3_aa: CATSIPNGQGNQPQHF
cdr3_nt: TGTGCCACCAGCATCCCCAATGGACAGGGAAATCAGCCCCAGCATTTT
v_call: TRBV15
clone_size: NA
d_call: TRBD1
j_call: TRBJ1-5

cdr3_aa: CASSEGHQGYQPQHF
cdr3_nt: TGTGCCAGCAGTGAAGGTCACCAGGGGTATCAGCCCCAGCATTTT
v_call: TRBV2
clone_size: NA
d_call: NA
j_call: TRBJ1-5

cdr3_aa: CASTATGFGYTF
cdr3_nt: TGTGCCAGTACCGCGACAGGGTTTGGCTACACCTTC
v_call: TRBV19
clone_size: NA
d_call: TRBD1
j_call: TRBJ1-2

cdr3_aa: CASSPDEGEQFF
cdr3_nt: TGTGCCAGCTCCCCTGACGAGGGTGAGCAGTTCTTC
v_call: TRBV18
clone_size: NA
d_call: NA
j_call: TRBJ2-1

cdr3_aa: CASSQDSNYGYTF
cdr3_nt: TGTGCCAGCAGCCAGGACAGCAACTATGGCTACACCTTC
v_call: TRBV5-6
clone_size: NA
d_call: NA
j_call: TRBJ1-2

cdr3_aa: CASSYVGQSSYEQYF
cdr3_nt: TGTGCCAGCAGTTACGTGGGACAGTCCTCCTACGAGCAGTACTTC
v_call: TRBV6-2/TRBV6-3
clone_size: NA
d_call: TRBD1
j_call: TRBJ2-7

cdr3_aa: CASKDTGGDQPQHF
cdr3_nt: TGTGCCAGCAAAGATACAGGGGGTGATCAGCCCCAGCATTTT
v_call: TRBV2
clone_size: once
d_call: TRBD1
j_call: TRBJ1-5

cdr3_aa: CASSLDSLNYGYTF
cdr3_nt: TGCGCCAGCAGCCTGGACAGTTTAAACTATGGCTACACCTTC
v_call: TRBV5-1
clone_size: NA
d_call: NA
j_call: TRBJ1-2

cdr3_aa: CASSQEPGKVSGYTF
cdr3_nt: TGTGCCAGCAGCCAAGAACCAGGAAAGGTCAGCGGCTACACCTTC
v_call: TRBV3-1/TRBV3-2
clone_size: NA
d_call: NA
j_call: TRBJ1-2

cdr3_aa: CASSYSSGGPGEQFF
cdr3_nt: TGTGCCAGCAGTTACTCGTCGGGGGGGCCAGGTGAGCAGTTCTTC
v_call: TRBV6-2/TRBV6-3
clone_size: NA
d_call: TRBD2
j_call: TRBJ2-1

cdr3_aa: CASSPEIPYEQYF
cdr3_nt: TGTGCCAGTTCCCCGGAGATACCCTACGAGCAGTACTTC
v_call: TRBV19
clone_size: NA
d_call: NA
j_call: TRBJ2-7

cdr3_aa: CASRPQGINTDTQYF
cdr3_nt: TGTGCCAGCAGGCCCCAGGGGATCAACACAGATACGCAGTATTTT
v_call: TRBV7-7
clone_size: few
d_call: NA
j_call: TRBJ2-3

cdr3_aa: CASSVVGLAGGSDTQYF
cdr3_nt: TGTGCCAGCAGCGTAGTGGGGCTAGCGGGGGGGTCAGATACGCAGTATTTT
v_call: TRBV9
clone_size: NA
d_call: TRBD2
j_call: TRBJ2-3

cdr3_aa: CASRTGGYEQYF
cdr3_nt: TGTGCCAGCAGGACAGGGGGCTACGAGCAGTACTTC
v_call: TRBV12-3/TRBV12-4
clone_size: NA
d_call: TRBD1
j_call: TRBJ2-7

cdr3_aa: CASSVGQGGDEQYF
cdr3_nt: TGTGCCAGCAGTGTAGGACAGGGAGGGGACGAGCAGTACTTC
v_call: TRBV2
clone_size: many
d_call: NA
j_call: TRBJ2-7

cdr3_aa: CASSPTGDGLMQYF
cdr3_nt: TGTGCCAGCAGCCCGACAGGGGACGGCCTTATGCAGTACTTC
v_call: TRBV7-9
clone_size: NA
d_call: TRBD1
j_call: TRBJ2-7

cdr3_aa: CASSDARAQAGELFF
cdr3_nt: TGTGCCAGCAGTGACGCCAGGGCTCAGGCCGGGGAGCTGTTTTTT
v_call: TRBV2
clone_size: NA
d_call: NA
j_call: TRBJ2-2